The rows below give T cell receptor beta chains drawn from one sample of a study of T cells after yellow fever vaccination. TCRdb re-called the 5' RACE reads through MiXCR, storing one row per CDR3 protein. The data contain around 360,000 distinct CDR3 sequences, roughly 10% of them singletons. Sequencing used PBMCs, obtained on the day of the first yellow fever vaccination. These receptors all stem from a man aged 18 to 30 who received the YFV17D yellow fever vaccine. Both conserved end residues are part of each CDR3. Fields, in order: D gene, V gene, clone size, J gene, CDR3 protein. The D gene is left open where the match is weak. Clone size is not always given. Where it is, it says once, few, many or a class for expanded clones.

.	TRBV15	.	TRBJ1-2	CATSRVAHYGYTF
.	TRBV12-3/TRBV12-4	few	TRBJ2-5	CASSITLVTQETQYF
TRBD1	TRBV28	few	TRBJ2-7	CASTSDRDVIYEQYF
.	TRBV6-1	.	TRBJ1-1	CASSRTLLNTEAFF
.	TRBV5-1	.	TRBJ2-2	CASSYSGGGELFF
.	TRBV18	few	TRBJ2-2	CASSPFWPPGNTGELFF
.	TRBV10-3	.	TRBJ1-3	CAISVGVIAGNTIYF
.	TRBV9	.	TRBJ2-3	CARSMGTDTQYF
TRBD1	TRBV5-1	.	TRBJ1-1	CASSGTGAYTEAFF
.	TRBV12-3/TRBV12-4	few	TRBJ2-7	CASSHVSRTYEQYF
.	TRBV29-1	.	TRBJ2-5	CSMAWRFQETQYF
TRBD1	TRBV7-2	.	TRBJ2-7	CASSLASGTATYEQYF
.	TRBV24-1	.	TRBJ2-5	CATGGYHTGGETQYF
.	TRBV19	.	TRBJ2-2	CASSIAGLHTGELFF
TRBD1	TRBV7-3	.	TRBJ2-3	CASSWDGGQGLSTDTQYF
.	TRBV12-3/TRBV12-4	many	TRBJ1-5	CASSRTASNQPQHF
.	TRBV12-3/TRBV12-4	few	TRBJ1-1	CASSLAGEKAEAFF
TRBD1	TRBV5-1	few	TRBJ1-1	CASSLVQGINTEAFF
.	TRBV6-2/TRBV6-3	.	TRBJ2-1	CASRKPYRWGIQENEQFF
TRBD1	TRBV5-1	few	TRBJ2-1	CASSPGFTGETEQFF
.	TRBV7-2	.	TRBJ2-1	CASSLLTDSYNEQFF
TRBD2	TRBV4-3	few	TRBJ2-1	CASSQVMGGGSYNEQFF
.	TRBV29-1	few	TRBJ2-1	CSVEGSGESYNEQFF
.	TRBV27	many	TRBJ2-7	CASSPSGIGYEQYF
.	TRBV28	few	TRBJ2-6	CASSTTGSGANVLTF
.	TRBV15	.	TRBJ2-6	CATSRDPLLQGSGANVLTF
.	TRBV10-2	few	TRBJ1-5	CASSESHLNQPQHF
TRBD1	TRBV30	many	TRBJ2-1	CAWSVGQGLKNEQFF
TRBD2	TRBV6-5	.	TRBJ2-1	CASSSTSGGRENEQFF
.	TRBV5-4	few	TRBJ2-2	CASTYRGNTGELFF
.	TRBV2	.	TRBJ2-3	CASSPRGLADTDTQYF